This entry is about one T cell receptor beta chain. The data are from a study of control samples from healthy donors and cancer patients. V was trimmed by 0 bases and J by 2 bases, leaving 10 bases between them. Germline V gene sequence: CDR1 SNHLY, CDR2 FYNNEI. The CDR3 covers 15 residues. Clones were read by immunoSEQ multiplex PCR, and TCRdb kept only the in-frame ones, dropping some. The data show 170,000 or so clones, 94% seen once. J is TRBJ1-1 and V is TRBV2; D is ambiguous. This TCR derives from a woman under 30 in good health. Sample: blood. DNA for the CDR3: TGTGCCAGCAGTGAAGCGTCCTCTAGAAACACTGAAGCTTTCTTT. It encodes CASSEASSRNTEAFF.